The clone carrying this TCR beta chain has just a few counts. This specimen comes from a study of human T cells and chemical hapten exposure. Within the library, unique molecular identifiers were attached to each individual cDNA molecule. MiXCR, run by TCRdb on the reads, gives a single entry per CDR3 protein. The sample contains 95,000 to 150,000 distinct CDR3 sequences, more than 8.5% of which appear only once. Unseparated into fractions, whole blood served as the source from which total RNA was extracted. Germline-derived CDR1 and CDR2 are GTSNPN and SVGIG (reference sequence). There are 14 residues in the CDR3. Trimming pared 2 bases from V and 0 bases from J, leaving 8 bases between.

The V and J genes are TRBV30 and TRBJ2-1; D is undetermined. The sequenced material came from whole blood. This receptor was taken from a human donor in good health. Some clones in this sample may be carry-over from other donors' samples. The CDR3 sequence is CAWSKTGSYNEQFF. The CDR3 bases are TGTGCCTGGAGTAAGACTGGCTCCTACAATGAGCAGTTCTTC.